The clone carrying this TCR beta chain was picked up many times. Its antigen is not known. This record belongs to a study of regulatory T cells in long-lasting Graves disease. Study-wide context: Over 5 years of antithyroid drugs plus positive TSH receptor antibodies defined persistent Graves' disease. Study-level results: TCR diversity was lower in persistent than newly diagnosed Graves' disease. TRBV28, TRBJ1-2 and TRBJ2-5 were segments that persistent disease favored.

Germline V gene data show CDR1 as KGHSH and CDR2 as LQKENI. The CDR3 sequence is 13 residues long. Trimming at V came to 2 bases and at J to 11 bases, leaving 4 bases not matched to a gene. Time point given: persistent/refractory GD, antithyroid drugs over 5 years with positive TRAb. The authors made the TCR library using RNA they extracted from PBMCs. Patients were enrolled at an endocrinology department in Xi'an, China. Arm-PCR of CDR3 regions and iRepertoire HTBI primers were used to build TCR beta libraries. TCRdb used MiXCR to reprocess the multiplex PCR reads, holding one entry per CDR3 protein. The repertoire holds about 430,000 distinct CDR3 sequences, with around a fifth as singletons.

The sample in question was peripheral blood mononuclear cells (PBMCs), obtained when the disease was refractory, from a patient treated with antithyroid drugs. The source is a female donor with Graves disease. The chain carries TRBV18 and TRBJ1-1, with TRBD1 matching over 11 bases. The DNA for the CDR3 is TGTGCCAGCTCACCAGGACAGGGGGCGACGGCTTTCTTT. Protein sequence: CASSPGQGATAFF.